This T cell receptor beta chain was sequenced during a study of cytomegalovirus exposure and HLA in healthy donors. With regard to this clone: The antigen is not known.

The germline gives CDR1 SGHTA, CDR2 FQGTGA. The CDR3 is 14 residues long. The J segment lost 1 base and the V segment lost 5 bases, leaving 2 bases of the junction unmatched. The study ran its PCR with 60 Vbeta and 13 Jbeta primers. Produced via immunoSEQ multiplex PCR; TCRdb's table is partial and in-frame only. The sample lists about 130,000 clones, roughly 80% occurring once. Study findings and constraints: Most subjects' HLA-A and HLA-B alleles were reportedly predicted from TCR beta sequences.

The material sequenced was PBMCs. V and J are TRBV7-3 and TRBJ2-3, with 8 bases lining up with TRBD2. This TCR came from a man aged 30 to 45 in good health and CMV-seronegative. CDR3 DNA: TGTGCCAGCAGCCTTAGCGGGGGCACAGATACGCAGTATTTT. This encodes CASSLSGGTDTQYF.